This T cell receptor beta chain appears in the sequencing data of a study of CD8 T cells in Susac syndrome. V was shortened by 8 bases and J by 0 bases, with 14 bases between the two germline ends. CDR3 length: 15 amino acids. With random hexamers, roughly 0.45 to 1 ug RNA was reverse transcribed. A single record per CDR3 protein comes from TCRdb applying MiXCR to the immunoSEQ multiplex PCR reads. The repertoire consists of about 200,000 distinct CDR3 sequences, with roughly 96% occurring once and the leading ten covering approximately 0.097%. Sample: CD4+ T cells from PBMCs. This TCR derives from a human donor with multiple sclerosis. The chain uses TRBV12-3 or TRBV12-4 and TRBJ2-1; D unclear. The CDR3 DNA follows: TGTGCCAGCTTTCGTGACCCGTTCTCCTACAATGAGCAGTTCTTC. Its protein product is CASFRDPFSYNEQFF.